This T cell receptor (beta chain) was captured in a study of cytomegalovirus exposure and HLA in healthy donors (dated by TCRdb to 2016 to 2017). In terms of the full investigation: An earlier analysis of 587 of the donors reported about 250 Gb of sequence data and 100 million to 130 million unique TCR beta sequences from about 179 million T cells. An early release covering over 500 HLA-typed donors comprised around 300 gigabases of sequencing data and 85 million or so unique TCR sequences. Of the 300 to 400 genotyped donors, about 80% fell in the genetic ancestry cluster associated with self-reported Caucasian donors. The study aimed to test whether cataloging public T cell receptors could reveal signatures of past pathogen exposure. The study profiled the T cell repertoires of around 700 subjects by immunosequencing and related them to cytomegalovirus serostatus. Along with the approximately 700-subject first cohort, a separate validation cohort of around 110 different subjects was used. To predict cytomegalovirus infection status, the study brought together high-throughput TCR immunosequencing, statistical association of individual TCRs with disease status, and machine learning. A later analysis re-analyzed previously published TCR beta repertoires from hundreds of donors and added high-resolution HLA genotyping to study TCR occurrence patterns. Rather than drawing on any new phenotypic data, the later analysis identified candidate immune exposures from TCR beta sequences and the way those sequences occurred across donors. An earlier analysis of several hundred of the donors used high-throughput TCR beta sequencing to judge whether each TCR beta V gene segment behaved as functional or pseudogenic. Donor age, sex, ethnicity and CMV serostatus were collected together with the repertoire data. Genome-wide SNP genotypes for about 60% of the 666 donors were used in a later genetic analysis, which treated that subset as a discovery cohort. All discovery cohort repertoires had been generated using a single sequencing platform. HLA typing covered class I and class II loci at four-digit resolution. The number of typed donors differed by locus: about 620-640 for A, B, C, DRB1 and DQB1; approximately 520 for DQA1; about 600 for DPA1; and 400 to 480 for DPB1. A handful of DR-DQ haplotypes were handled as single units for association and clustering because linkage in the cohort was strong. Among about 370 genotyped donors of the cohort, an average of roughly 230,000 unique TCR beta nucleotide sequences was sequenced per donor, of which about 19% were non-productive.

In total, 500 to 700 healthy bone marrow donors made up the cohort. All cohort members were sampled while nominally healthy, although unrecorded immune exposures were likely present. The donor tested CMV seronegative, placing the donor among the 350 to 400 seronegative members of the cohort. Each donor provided a peripheral blood sample, and peripheral blood mononuclear cells were used for TCR beta sequencing. The Qiagen DNeasy Blood Extraction Kit was used to extract genomic DNA from the blood cell samples. In the case of this clone: This receptor's antigen is unknown. No much larger clone exists at a distance of one base, and base qualities are not known.

The paper's findings and limits, for the study overall: At a false discovery rate of 0.05, a later analysis linked 16,951 TCR beta sequences to specific HLA alleles. In a later analysis, several top co-occurrence clusters were reported to appear linked to parvovirus B19, influenza, CMV and Epstein-Barr virus. The earlier analysis of 587 of the donors excluded over 15 rarely observed V segments, including chromosome 9 orphons, because counts were too low. A cluster of highly shared sequence variants was judged likely to be a technical artifact of the sequencing pipeline. An earlier analysis of 587 of the donors showed that most TCR beta V segments appeared in productive rearrangements either about 87% or about 30% of the time, which broadly matched IMGT annotations. A further reported finding was that TCR beta sequences accurately predicted the HLA-A and HLA-B alleles for most subjects in the first cohort. Three of the identified cytomegalovirus-associated TCR beta chains were confirmed in vitro to be specific for cytomegalovirus antigens. Most TCR sequences were observed very rarely across donors, whereas some public TCRs were present in many individuals. In both the original and validation cohorts, the classifier was reported to diagnose cytomegalovirus status with high specificity and sensitivity. An association between a missense DCLRE1C variant and V-gene and J-gene trimming of TCR beta chains was found in a later genetic analysis and replicated in an independent cohort. This cohort had only TCR beta chains sequenced, and the lack of alpha or paired-chain data limited which features could be detected. When HLA alleles, especially DR and DQ, strongly co-occurred, attributing TCR associations to individual alleles was difficult. Immune exposure information for the cohort was limited to CMV serostatus. According to a later analysis, most CMV-associated TCR beta chains appeared to be HLA-restricted, and the HLA associations seemed to be driven largely by CMV exposure. Correlated functional status among segregating V segments might reflect linkage disequilibrium, but an unknown experimental factor could not be ruled out. Because HLA typing was unavailable for some donors at each locus, only the typed subset was used in association tests. It was suggested by the authors that the approach could potentially be generalized to other disease states and immunological phenotypes. Some IMGT-functional V segments, including TRBV6-2 and TRBV6-3, could not be told apart with the 87-base-pair reads, so those segments were excluded. In a later genetic analysis, fewer N-insertions in productive TCRs were reported among donors in an Asian-associated ancestry cluster than the approximately 710-donor mean. A total of fewer than 200 TCR beta chains were listed by the study as associated with cytomegalovirus. The presence/absence analyses assumed that sequencing depth was roughly uniform across donors, and that assumption may not be true. In a later analysis, the rate of TCR association differed among HLA loci, with DRB1 alleles having the most associated TCRs and HLA-C alleles having the fewest. In a later analysis, HLA-associated TCR beta chains were found to be more clonally expanded and to have lower generation probabilities than equally common non-associated chains.

Relative to germline, V is 1 base shorter and J is 4 bases shorter, with 12 bases between their ends. According to the germline V gene, CDR1 reads SGHRS and CDR2 reads YFSETQ. The CDR3 runs 15 amino acids, cysteine and phenylalanine included. Of the read, only the CDR3 DNA is kept; its 45 bases are in frame from base 1. Libraries were prepared through the immunoSEQ multiplex PCR assay. The multiplex PCR relied on a mix of 60 forward primers for TCR Vbeta segments and 13 reverse primers for TCR Jbeta segments. Amplification of the CDR3 region of rearranged TCR beta genes was performed with a multiplex PCR assay on genomic DNA. On the Illumina HiSeq System, the amplified TCR beta libraries were sequenced as 87-base-pair reads. As for how the authors treated the data: Across the 500 to 850 repertoires, a later analysis counted 80 million or so unique TCR beta chains, around 11 million of which were shared by at least two donors. A nearest-neighbor algorithm error-corrected the raw reads and collapsed the reads into unique sequences, merging closely related sequences to remove PCR and sequencing errors. Alignment of CDR3 sequences to IMGT reference sequences was used to assign V, D and J gene segments. Each retained sequence needed at least a six-nucleotide match to both a V gene segment and a J gene segment. Rearrangements were called productive when the CDR3 lacked stop codons and stayed in frame with V and J; all others were non-productive. CDR3 was defined according to IMGT convention as the region running from the second conserved V-encoded cysteine to the conserved J-encoded phenylalanine. Sequences without an unambiguous match to a single V gene segment were excluded from the earlier analysis of over 500 of the donors. In an earlier analysis of 587 of the donors, V segments were called functional above 56.7% productive rearrangements and were called segregating when the between-donor standard deviation exceeded 5%. To diagnose cytomegalovirus status from the catalog of TCR beta chain sequences, a statistical classification framework was built. A later analysis assigned V and J genes by comparing TCR nucleotide sequences with IMGT/GENE-DB human TR gene sequences. The TCRdist pipeline was used in a later analysis to assign CDR3 sequences and most-parsimonious VDJ recombination scenarios. In a later analysis, each TCR beta chain was defined by its CDR3 amino acid sequence together with its V-gene family, and reads without a unique V-gene family were excluded. A later analysis removed several hundred highly shared, low-generation-probability nucleotide sequences to deal with suspected cross-contamination and a sequencing artifact. In a later analysis, a clonal expansion index for each public chain was calculated from normalized within-repertoire ranks of inferred template counts. In a later analysis, generation probabilities were computed using a VDJ recombination model fitted to out-of-frame rearrangements, and the results were checked against IGoR. In a later analysis, hypergeometric tests were used to score TCR-TCR, TCR-HLA and TCR-CMV co-occurrence, with a repertoire-size bias correction applied to TCR pairs. In a later analysis, false discovery rates were estimated by permuting HLA or CMV assignments 20 times. A later analysis grouped co-occurring TCRs with DBSCAN, adding TCRdist sequence similarity when clustering within HLA-allele-positive subsets. Repertoires with fewer than 30,000 or more than 120,000 public chains were left out of co-occurrence clustering, as were about 5 repertoires with anomalous nucleotide sharing. Not all clones reach the TCRdb copy of this immuneACCESS table, which keeps in-frame sequences only. Checked studies attribute under half of the gap to unresolved V genes and leave the rest unexplained. V, J and clone size are those of that table, while D and trimming were read from the DNA. The table for this sample lists over 150,000 clones; 82% of them were counted only once. In total, the top ten clones hold 0.075% to 0.1% of the sample.

This TCR was sampled from a boy aged 2 to 10 in good health and CMV-seronegative. The chain links TRBV5-1 with TRBJ1-5; the D gene remains uncertain. Sequencing was done on a sample of PBMCs. CDR3 sequence: CASSLIGAANQPQHF. The DNA sequence reads TGCGCCAGCAGCTTGATTGGAGCAGCGAATCAGCCCCAGCATTTT. Where the CDR3 stops, the reference TRBV5-1 and TRBJ1-5 genes take over; the full variable domain is KAGVTQTPRYLIKTRGQQVTLSCSPISGHRSVSWYQQTPGQGLQFLFEYFSETQRNKGNFPGRFSGRQFSNSRSEMNVSTLELGDSALYLCASSLIGAANQPQHFGDGTRLSIL.